Listed below are T cell receptor beta chains from one sample, sequenced in a study of regulatory T cells in long-lasting Graves disease. One entry per CDR3 protein results from TCRdb running MiXCR on the multiplex PCR reads. The data hold about 660,000 distinct CDR3 sequences, with about 30% observed a single time. The sequences come from peripheral blood mononuclear cells (PBMCs), collected when the disease was refractory, from a patient treated with antithyroid drugs. The receptors derive from a female donor with Graves disease. The CDR3 runs from the conserved cysteine through the conserved F or W. Each record gives: V gene, J gene, clone size, D gene, CDR3 DNA, CDR3 protein. The D gene is left open where the match is weak. The listing skips clone size in some rows; elsewhere it reads once, few, many or a size class.

>TRBV12-3/TRBV12-4|TRBJ2-2|few|-
TGTGCCAGCACTCCGGGACTGCCAAATCAAAACACCGGGGAGCTGTTTTTT
CASTPGLPNQNTGELFF
>TRBV7-3|TRBJ2-5|-|-
TGTGCCAGCAGCCACCCGGGAGAGACCCAGTACTTC
CASSHPGETQYF
>TRBV5-1|TRBJ1-5|few|TRBD1
TGCGCCAGCAGCGCAGGACAGGGGGACAATCAGCCCCAGCATTTT
CASSAGQGDNQPQHF
>TRBV15|TRBJ2-1|once|-
TGTGCCACCAGCAGAGATTGGGCTGGCGACAATGAGCAGTTCTTC
CATSRDWAGDNEQFF
>TRBV4-1|TRBJ1-2|few|-
TGCGCCAGCAGCCAAGAGGGCGGGGGGGCCAATCGTGGCTACACCTTC
CASSQEGGGANRGYTF
>TRBV6-1|TRBJ1-4|-|TRBD1
TGTGCCAGCAGTGAAGGCAGGGGGCCCTATGAAAAACTGTTTTTT
CASSEGRGPYEKLFF
>TRBV28|TRBJ1-1|many|-
TGTGCCAGCAGACAAGTACTCGGATGGAACACTGAAGCTTTCTTT
CASRQVLGWNTEAFF
>TRBV20-1|TRBJ2-1|-|-
TGCAGTGCTGGGGGCCTCCCCAAGGTTGGTGAGCAGTTCTTC
CSAGGLPKVGEQFF
>TRBV5-1|TRBJ1-2|-|TRBD1
TGCGCCAGCAGAACTTCCGGGACAGGCTATGGCTACACCTTC
CASRTSGTGYGYTF
>TRBV19|TRBJ2-7|-|-
TGTGCCAGTAGTTTCGCGGCTCCATCACCGACCTACGAGCAGTACTTC
CASSFAAPSPTYEQYF
>TRBV10-3|TRBJ2-7|-|TRBD2
TGTGCCATCAGGGACACCGGGACTAGCGACTCCTACGAGCAGTACTTC
CAIRDTGTSDSYEQYF
>TRBV5-1|TRBJ2-2|-|-
TGCGCCAGCAACACCGTACGGGGCACCGGGGAGCTGTTTTTT
CASNTVRGTGELFF
>TRBV2|TRBJ2-2|-|-
TGTGCCAGCAGTCCCACCCCGGGGTTGACCGGGGAGCTGTTTTTT
CASSPTPGLTGELFF
>TRBV2|TRBJ2-7|many|TRBD1
TGTGCCAGCAGTGAAGAGGCAGGGGGTGGGTACGAGCAGTACTTC
CASSEEAGGGYEQYF
>TRBV24-1|TRBJ1-2|few|TRBD1
TGTGCCACCAGTGACAACAGGGGCGCCCAGGGTGGCTACACCTTC
CATSDNRGAQGGYTF
>TRBV7-9|TRBJ2-7|-|-
TGTGCCAGCAGCCAGGGGACACCCAGCTCCTACGAGCAGTACTTC
CASSQGTPSSYEQYF
>TRBV20-1|TRBJ2-5|-|TRBD2
TGCAGTGCTCTAGGACTAGAAGGGTTAGAGACCCAGTACTTC
CSALGLEGLETQYF
>TRBV6-4|TRBJ1-1|few|-
TGTGCCAGCAGTGGGGGACGGGTGAACACTGAAGCTTTCTTT
CASSGGRVNTEAFF
>TRBV6-1|TRBJ1-5|-|-
TGTGCCAGCAGTGAAGAGAAGGGGGGCAATCAGCCCCAGCATTTT
CASSEEKGGNQPQHF
>TRBV30|TRBJ1-4|few|TRBD1
TGTGCCTGGAGGCTAGGGGGCTTTGCAACTAATGAAAAACTGTTTTTT
CAWRLGGFATNEKLFF
>TRBV6-1|TRBJ1-1|-|-
TGTGCCAGCAGCCCACCGGGCCCCCGAACTGAAGCTTTCTTT
CASSPPGPRTEAFF
>TRBV11-3|TRBJ1-1|-|-
TGTGCCAGCAGCTTAGCGCCAAAGACTGAAGCTTTCTTT
CASSLAPKTEAFF
>TRBV11-2|TRBJ1-2|-|-
TGTGCCAGCAGCTTAGATTATGAAGGGTTCCATGGCTACACCTTC
CASSLDYEGFHGYTF
>TRBV12-3/TRBV12-4|TRBJ1-1|-|-
TGTGCCAGCGGTTTAGTAGGCAACACTGAAGCTTTCTTT
CASGLVGNTEAFF
>TRBV13|TRBJ2-4|-|-
TGTGCCAGCAGCTCGGACTCTAGCAGTATAGCCAAAAACATTCAGTACTTC
CASSSDSSSIAKNIQYF
>TRBV7-2|TRBJ2-5|-|-
TGTGCCAGCAGCCTTAGCAGGAGTGGAGAGACCCAGTACTTC
CASSLSRSGETQYF
>TRBV2|TRBJ1-5|-|-
TGTGCCAGCAGTGAAGCAGGAAGGGCTCAGCCCCAGCATTTT
CASSEAGRAQPQHF
>TRBV28|TRBJ1-3|few|-
TGTGCCAGCAGTTTGACGGCCGCGGTGATGAATGGAAACACCATATATTTT
CASSLTAAVMNGNTIYF
>TRBV11-2|TRBJ1-5|-|-
TGTGCCAGCAGCTTAACCACGGGGGGCCGCAATCAGCCCCAGCATTTT
CASSLTTGGRNQPQHF
>TRBV10-2|TRBJ2-7|-|-
TGCGCCAGCAGTGATGTAGGGAGCTGGGGCTACGAGCAGTACTTC
CASSDVGSWGYEQYF
>TRBV12-3/TRBV12-4|TRBJ1-3|once|TRBD1
TGTGCCAGCAGCCCCCCAGGGGGCTATGGAACCACCATATATTTT
CASSPPGGYGTTIYF
>TRBV6-1|TRBJ2-5|-|-
TGTGCCAGCAGTGAAGTTGTGAGGGAGACCCAGTACTTC
CASSEVVRETQYF
>TRBV15|TRBJ1-1|few|-
TGTGCCACCAGCAGCGACGAGAACACTGAAGCTTTCTTT
CATSSDENTEAFF
>TRBV6-5|TRBJ1-1|few|-
TGTGCCAGCAGTTACAGGATTGGACGGATTACCACTGAAGCTTTCTTT
CASSYRIGRITTEAFF
>TRBV6-5|TRBJ1-2|few|-
TGTGCCAGCAGTTCCCTAAGGGGTGGAAGCTATGGCTACACCTTC
CASSSLRGGSYGYTF
>TRBV20-1|TRBJ2-7|few|TRBD2
TGCAGTGCTAGACCAGGAGGGAGGGTAGTAACCGAGCAGTACTTC
CSARPGGRVVTEQYF